Listed below are T cell receptor beta chains from one sample, sequenced in a study of Ad26.COV2.S vaccination and SARS-CoV-2 variants. The assay was immunoSEQ multiplex PCR, and TCRdb's table has in-frame clones only and misses some. The sample contains a few hundred thousand clones, around 91% of which appear only once. Source: peripheral blood, taken in a trial of Ad26.COV2.S vaccine versus placebo. Receptor source: a person aged 18 to 59 who received the Ad26.COV2.S COVID-19 vaccine or a placebo. Each CDR3 is given with its conserved first and last residue. A D gene is named only where the DNA matches it firmly. Clone size is stated in some rows and not others, as once, few, many or a class when expanded.

once	TRBJ2-3	TRBV10-3	.	CATLRGSPTDTQYF	TGTGCCACCCTAAGGGGGAGCCCCACAGATACGCAGTATTTT
.	TRBJ2-7	TRBV9	.	CASSVGGGVTYEQYF	TGTGCCAGCAGCGTAGGTGGGGGAGTGACCTACGAGCAGTACTTC
.	TRBJ1-5	TRBV30	.	CAWSQEGQPQHF	TGTGCCTGGAGTCAGGAGGGTCAGCCCCAGCATTTT
.	TRBJ2-1	TRBV5-6	.	CASSPQLDFFYNEQFF	TGTGCCAGCAGCCCCCAACTGGACTTTTTCTACAATGAGCAGTTCTTC
.	TRBJ1-1	TRBV4-1	TRBD1	CASSQGGQRNTEAFF	TGCGCCAGCAGCCAGGGGGGACAGAGGAACACTGAAGCTTTCTTT
.	TRBJ1-5	TRBV4-1	.	CASSAGLGNQPQHF	TGCGCCAGCAGTGCTGGGTTGGGCAATCAGCCCCAGCATTTT
.	TRBJ2-5	TRBV18	TRBD1	CASSAGQGYETQYF	TGTGCCAGCTCAGCTGGACAGGGCTACGAGACCCAGTACTTC
.	TRBJ1-1	TRBV10-2	.	CASRIPGGNTEAFF	TGCGCCAGCAGGATTCCCGGGGGAAACACTGAAGCTTTCTTT
.	TRBJ2-3	TRBV6-2/TRBV6-3	.	CASSPPTAGPTDTQYF	TGTGCCAGCAGTCCCCCGACAGCCGGTCCCACAGATACGCAGTATTTT
once	TRBJ2-7	TRBV25-1	.	CASSITGHYEQYF	TGTGCCAGCAGTATTACGGGACACTACGAGCAGTACTTC
.	TRBJ1-1	TRBV9	.	CASSVDGGGTEAFF	TGTGCCAGCAGCGTAGATGGGGGGGGCACTGAAGCTTTCTTT
.	TRBJ1-2	TRBV7-3	.	CASSSAGAAGAYGYTF	TGTGCCAGCAGTTCAGCCGGGGCCGCCGGGGCATATGGCTACACCTTC
.	TRBJ2-1	TRBV5-4	.	CASSLGRTALNEQFF	TGTGCCAGCAGCTTGGGTAGAACAGCCCTCAATGAGCAGTTCTTC
.	TRBJ2-7	TRBV12-3/TRBV12-4	.	CASSPGPSYEQYF	TGTGCCAGCAGTCCGGGACCCTCCTACGAGCAGTACTTC
.	TRBJ2-1	TRBV9	.	CASSVTGTYNEQFF	TGTGCCAGCAGCGTGACGGGAACGTACAATGAGCAGTTCTTC
few	TRBJ2-3	TRBV19	.	CASSSRTEYTQYF	TGTGCCAGTAGTTCAAGGACGGAGTATACGCAGTATTTT
.	TRBJ1-5	TRBV20-1	.	CSASAGGVQPQHF	TGCAGTGCTAGTGCCGGGGGCGTGCAGCCCCAGCATTTT
.	TRBJ2-1	TRBV11-2	.	CASSQESGREQFF	TGTGCCAGCAGCCAGGAGTCAGGGAGGGAGCAGTTCTTC
.	TRBJ2-3	TRBV10-2	.	CASSERTDTQYF	TGCGCCAGCAGTGAGAGGACAGATACGCAGTATTTT
.	TRBJ1-2	TRBV30	.	CAWSAGTGGGYTF	TGTGCCTGGAGTGCGGGGACCGGGGGGGGCTACACCTTC
once	TRBJ2-7	TRBV27	TRBD2	CASSLSMGLARYEQYF	TGTGCCAGCAGTTTATCTATGGGACTAGCCCGCTACGAGCAGTACTTC
.	TRBJ2-5	TRBV2	TRBD2	CASRARVGSGETQYF	TGTGCCAGCAGAGCCCGGGTCGGTAGCGGGGAGACCCAGTACTTC
.	TRBJ2-7	TRBV7-8	.	CASSLSGGGQYF	TGTGCCAGCAGCTTATCAGGGGGAGGTCAGTACTTC
.	TRBJ2-5	TRBV6-5	TRBD2	CASSPGLAGETQYF	TGTGCCAGCAGTCCGGGACTAGCGGGGGAGACCCAGTACTTC
.	TRBJ2-1	TRBV6-1	TRBD2	CASSGLLAGKDNEQFF	TGTGCCAGCAGTGGGTTACTAGCGGGAAAGGACAATGAGCAGTTCTTC
.	TRBJ2-5	TRBV24-1	.	CATSDFLWGQETQYF	TGTGCCACCAGTGATTTTTTATGGGGGCAAGAGACCCAGTACTTC
.	TRBJ2-1	TRBV5-4	.	CASSLDSGSYNEQFF	TGTGCCAGCAGCTTGGATAGCGGCTCCTACAATGAGCAGTTCTTC
.	TRBJ2-5	TRBV7-9	.	CASSLSIRQETQYF	TGTGCCAGCAGCTTAAGCATCAGACAAGAGACCCAGTACTTC
.	TRBJ2-7	TRBV5-4	TRBD2	CASSSGTSGSHEQYF	TGTGCCAGCAGCTCTGGGACTAGCGGGAGCCACGAGCAGTACTTC
.	TRBJ2-1	TRBV3-1/TRBV3-2	TRBD2	CASSTQAGDNYNEQFF	TGTGCCAGCAGTACCCAAGCGGGAGATAACTACAATGAGCAGTTCTTC
.	TRBJ2-2	TRBV30	.	CAWSVAVNTGELFF	TGTGCCTGGTCTGTGGCAGTTAACACCGGGGAGCTGTTTTTT
.	TRBJ2-7	TRBV29-1	.	CSVEVSSYEQYF	TGCAGCGTTGAGGTCAGCTCCTACGAGCAGTACTTC
.	TRBJ1-5	TRBV24-1	.	CATSDRDRSGEQPQHF	TGTGCCACCAGTGACCGTGACAGGTCGGGAGAACAGCCCCAGCATTTT
.	TRBJ2-5	TRBV6-2/TRBV6-3	TRBD2	CASSQQAGGETQYF	TGTGCCAGCAGTCAACAAGCGGGAGGTGAGACCCAGTACTTC
.	TRBJ2-1	TRBV7-2	.	CASSLSSGAYNEQFF	TGTGCCAGCAGCTTAAGTAGTGGCGCTTACAATGAGCAGTTCTTC
.	TRBJ2-5	TRBV7-2	TRBD2	CASSFGLAEETQYF	TGTGCCAGCAGCTTCGGACTAGCGGAAGAGACCCAGTACTTC
.	TRBJ2-7	TRBV9	TRBD2	CASSPGTSGIHEQYF	TGTGCCAGCAGTCCCGGGACTAGCGGGATCCACGAGCAGTACTTC